A single sample is the source of the 18 T cell receptor beta chains below, sequenced in a study of beta chain features in type 1 diabetes. Study-level results: Significant though moderate, a shortening of TCRB CDR3s appeared in all four CD4+ subsets of Type 1 diabetes patients.

Reverse transcribing all isolated RNA meant expressed TCRB transcripts were sequenced. Clones were sequenced by immunoSEQ multiplex PCR, and TCRdb holds only the in-frame ones, with some missing. Of roughly 700,000 clones listed, 10% to 15% are singletons. The antigens these receptors bind are not known. Sequencing was done on a sample of naive CD4+ T cells from blood. These receptors were taken from a man between 18 and 35 years old with type 1 diabetes.

J is TRBJ1-6 and V is TRBV25-1; 7 positions match TRBD1. The CDR3 has 15 residues. The V segment lost 1 base and the J segment 9 bases; nucleotides outside the gene matches: 6. Germline CDR1 and CDR2: MGHDK and SYGVNS. The CDR3 coding sequence is TGTGCCAGCAGTGAATCCACAGGGGAAGGTTCACCCCTCCACTTT. Protein product: CASSESTGEGSPLHF.

This clone has more than one count but fewer than ten. V and J are TRBV4-1 and TRBJ1-1, with 8 bases lining up with TRBD1. Germline V gives CDR1 MGHRA, CDR2 YSYEKL. The V segment lost 3 bases and the J segment 3 bases; nucleotides outside the gene matches: 6. The CDR3 is made up of 15 amino acids. In DNA, the CDR3 is TGCGCCAGCAGCCACCTTTTACAGGGGGACACTGAAGCTTTCTTT. Translated: CASSHLLQGDTEAFF.

The V gene is TRBV6-5, the J gene TRBJ2-7; no firm D call. The CDR3 totals 11 residues. Germline V lookup: CDR1 MNHEY, CDR2 SVGAGI. V lost 10 bases and J 5 bases, leaving 12 bases between the germline ends. CDR3 DNA: TGTGCCACCTCATCGCTCCACGAGCAGTACTTC. It translates to CATSSLHEQYF.

V and J are TRBV4-1 and TRBJ1-2, with 8 bases matching TRBD1. Germline CDR1 and CDR2: MGHRA and YSYEKL. V lost 0 bases, J lost 8 bases, and 8 bases stayed unmatched. CDR3 length equals 15 residues. As DNA, the CDR3 is TGCGCCAGCAGCCAAGAAGGGGGGACAGGTCGCGGCTACACCTTC. This gives the protein CASSQEGGTGRGYTF.

This chain joins TRBV4-1 and TRBJ1-2, with 7 bases lining up with TRBD1. The CDR3 is 14 residues long. J was trimmed by 9 bases and V by 3 bases; bases with no gene match: 10. Per germline, CDR1 MGHRA and CDR2 YSYEKL. The CDR3 spells CASSQERQGRRYTF. The CDR3 bases are TGCGCCAGCAGCCAGGAGAGACAGGGTCGGCGCTACACCTTC.

This clone was recorded a few times. V usage is TRBV6-1 and J usage is TRBJ1-1; no reliable D call. With 10 bases removed from V and 2 bases from J, the gap between germline ends came to 14 bases. CDR3 length: 13 residues. From germline, CDR1 is MNHNS and CDR2 SASEGT. For the CDR3, the DNA is TGTGCCACCTACAGAACCCCAAACACTGAAGCTTTCTTT. Translation gives CATYRTPNTEAFF.

The V and J genes are TRBV6-5 and TRBJ2-7, with 8 nucleotides matching TRBD1. The CDR3 has 14 residues. CDR1 is MNHEY and CDR2 is SVGAGI in the germline V gene. The ends lost 5 bases at V and 0 bases at J; junction bases unmatched: 3. Written as DNA, the CDR3 is TGTGCCAGCAGTCCACAGGGGGGCTCCTACGAGCAGTACTTC. Protein sequence: CASSPQGGSYEQYF.

V usage is TRBV4-1 and J usage is TRBJ2-3; the D is unclear. Germline CDR1 reads MGHRA; CDR2 reads YSYEKL. The CDR3 spans 12 residues. The V end was cut by 0 bases, the J end by 8 bases, with 6 bases between. The CDR3 spells CASSQEGFTQYF. In DNA, the CDR3 is TGCGCCAGCAGCCAAGAGGGATTTACGCAGTATTTT.

J is TRBJ1-4 and V is TRBV7-9, with TRBD1 matching over 10 bases. This CDR3 has 15 amino acids. After removal of 4 bases from V and 6 bases from J, the junction contained 5 bases not matched to a gene. The germline V gene has CDR1 SEHNR and CDR2 FQNEAQ (reference sequence). CDR3 nucleotide sequence: TGTGCCAGCAGCTCGACAGGGGGCGAAGATGAAAAACTGTTTTTT. Amino acid sequence: CASSSTGGEDEKLFF. Variable domain in full (rest from reference TRBV7-9 and TRBJ1-4): DTGVSQNPRHKITKRGQNVTFRCDPISEHNRLYWYRQTLGQGPEFLTYFQNEAQLEKSRLLSDRFSAERPKGSFSTLEIQRTEQGDSAMYLCASSSTGGEDEKLFFGSGTQLSVL.

The chain combines TRBV2 with TRBJ2-1; perhaps TRBD2 as D (6 bases). The V and J ends lost 3 bases and 0 bases respectively, with 9 bases between them. The CDR3 loop spans 15 amino acids. CDR1 is SNHLY, CDR2 FYNNEI, per germline. CDR3 sequence (DNA): TGTGCCAGCAGTGACGAGGGAGGCTCCTACAATGAGCAGTTCTTC. Translated: CASSDEGGSYNEQFF.

This clone was seen more than once but under ten times. CDR3 in DNA: TGTGCCAGCAACCCATTACGGATGAACACTGAAGCTTTCTTT. Its protein product is CASNPLRMNTEAFF. The chain has TRBV6-1 and TRBJ1-1; D not resolved. CDR1 and CDR2 (germline): MNHNS, SASEGT. This CDR3 comprises 14 residues. Trimming took 7 bases from V and 0 from J, leaving 12 bases between them.

The chain links TRBV19 to TRBJ1-2; D not certain. V lost 10 bases and J lost 3, with 12 bases in between. Germline V gives CDR1 LNHDA, CDR2 SQIVND (reference sequence). This CDR3 has 12 amino acids. The CDR3 spells CATTTDYYGYTF. DNA of the CDR3: TGTGCCACTACTACAGATTACTATGGCTACACCTTC.

Concerning this clone itself: Other DNA sequences in this sample translate to the same CDR3. The J gene is TRBJ1-2, the V gene TRBV13; TRBD1 is a possible D gene (6 bases). CDR1 and CDR2 (germline): PRHDT, FYEKMQ (reference sequence). The V end lost 3 bases, the J end lost 0 bases, and 8 bases lay between the germline ends. CDR3 length equals 14 residues. The CDR3 nucleotides are TGTGCCAGCAGCTTGAACAGGGCTAACTATGGCTACACCTTC. Translation: CASSLNRANYGYTF. The full variable domain, its missing parts supplied by reference TRBV13 and TRBJ1-2, is AAGVIQSPRHLIKEKRETATLKCYPIPRHDTVYWYQQGPGQDPQFLISFYEKMQSDKGSIPDRFSAQQFSDYHSELNMSSLELGDSALYFCASSLNRANYGYTFGSGTRLTVV.

The gene calls are TRBV7-2 and TRBJ1-1; D not certain. The CDR3 covers 11 residues. V dropped 3 bases and J dropped 3 bases, with 2 bases sitting between them. In germline, CDR1 is SGHTA, CDR2 FQGNSA. CDR3 bases: TGTGCCAGCAGCTTTGACACTGAAGCTTTCTTT. It translates to CASSFDTEAFF.

This chain joins TRBV6-6 and TRBJ2-1, with D unresolved. This CDR3 comprises 12 residues. Germline V gives CDR1 MNHNY, CDR2 SVGAGI (reference sequence). Trimming took 11 bases from V and 7 from J, leaving 15 bases between them. CDR3 amino acids: CACRFLGNEQFF. The CDR3 nucleotides are TGTGCCTGTAGGTTCTTAGGTAATGAGCAGTTCTTC.

This chain uses TRBV28 with TRBJ2-1, with D perhaps being TRBD1 or TRBD2 (5 bases each). Trimming shortened V by 2 bases and J by 7 bases, and 15 bases separated the two germline ends. The CDR3 spans 15 residues. The V gene's germline CDR1 is MDHEN and CDR2 SYDVKM. The CDR3 loop reads CASSLGAIGVNEQFF. CDR3 nucleotides: TGTGCCAGCAGTTTAGGGGCGATCGGGGTAAATGAGCAGTTCTTC.

The chain employs TRBV27 and TRBJ2-2; D is unresolved. Germline loops: CDR1 MNHEY, CDR2 SMNVEV (reference sequence). Trimming pared 2 bases from V and 0 bases from J, leaving 7 bases between. This CDR3 has 15 amino acids. The CDR3 spells CASSLRSPNTGELFF. The CDR3 region has the DNA TGTGCCAGCAGTTTAAGGAGTCCGAACACCGGGGAGCTGTTTTTT.

The chain uses TRBV5-4 and TRBJ1-2; D might be TRBD1 (6 bases). The germline CDR1 and CDR2 sequences are SGHNT and YYREEE (reference sequence). CDR3 length: 16 amino acids. Trimming shortened V by 3 bases and J by 4 bases, and 19 bases separated the two germline ends. CDR3 protein: CASSSVTQGRVYGYTF. The CDR3 DNA sequence: TGTGCCAGCAGCTCGGTCACTCAGGGGAGAGTCTATGGCTACACCTTC.